The source of this TCR beta chain is a study of T-cell reconstitution after alpha-beta-depleted transplantation in children. Preparation of the TCRbeta library involved a method that used unique molecular identifiers. TCRdb re-analysed the PCR reads in MiXCR, keeping a single row per CDR3 protein. The sample gives roughly 400,000 distinct CDR3 sequences, about 20% of which show up once; 3.8% is in the top ten. V lost 2 bases and J 0 bases, leaving 11 bases between the germline ends. The CDR3 is made up of 15 amino acids. Looked up from germline, CDR1 is DFQATT and CDR2 is SNEGSKA (reference sequence).

V and J are TRBV20-1 and TRBJ1-5, with a tentative D call TRBD1 (5 bases). Source: PBMCs from the stem cell graft donor, taken from the stem cell graft. The receptor was derived from a human donor who donated a stem cell graft to a child with acute myeloid leukemia. CDR3 in amino acids: CSARFETDSNQPQHF. The CDR3 DNA follows: TGCAGTGCTAGATTCGAGACAGATAGCAATCAGCCCCAGCATTTT.